The clone carrying this T cell receptor (beta chain) was counted a single time. Its antigen is as yet unknown. These data come from a study of cytomegalovirus exposure and HLA in healthy donors. Study-wide results and limits: The sole available immune exposure information was CMV serostatus. In a later analysis, TCR beta V- and J-gene trimming was associated with a missense DCLRE1C variant.

A multiplex PCR was run with 60 Vbeta primers and 13 Jbeta primers. Produced via immunoSEQ multiplex PCR; TCRdb's table is partial and in-frame only. The sample consists of around 170,000 clones, more than 70% of them appearing once. Germline CDR1 MNHEY, CDR2 SVGAGI. This CDR3 region has 13 residues. The V and J ends lost 5 bases and 3 bases respectively, with 11 bases between them. Sequenced material: PBMCs. This sequence was found in a boy aged 2-9 years in good health and CMV-seronegative. V gene TRBV6-5 combines with J gene TRBJ2-7; D possibly corresponds to TRBD2 (5 bases). CDR3 protein: CASSDPGFYEQYF. Written as DNA, the CDR3 is TGTGCCAGCAGTGACCCGGGGTTCTACGAGCAGTACTTC.